The 25 T cell receptor beta chains given below trace back to one sample, sequenced in a study of blood T cell repertoires in COVID-19. Generated by immunoSEQ multiplex PCR, the TCRdb table keeps only in-frame clones and is missing some. Among about 76,000 clones, roughly 84% were seen once, and the ten largest hold roughly 9.7%. Sequences were obtained from peripheral blood. The receptors come from a man in his 60s with COVID-19, enrolled during active disease.

V and J are TRBV29-1 and TRBJ2-3; weak D call: TRBD2 (6 bases). The germline CDR1 and CDR2 sequences are SQVTM and ANQGSEA. V was clipped by 2 bases and J by 0 bases, with 12 bases between them. The CDR3 length is 15 residues. Here the CDR3 DNA reads TGCAGCGTTGAACTTGTAGCGGACAGCACAGATACGCAGTATTTT. Amino acid sequence: CSVELVADSTDTQYF.

There are a few counts of this clone. This rearrangement joins TRBV18 to TRBJ1-5, with 7 nucleotides matching TRBD1. The trim removed 6 bases at V and 4 bases at J, leaving 9 bases unmatched. Germline assignment: CDR1 KGHSH and CDR2 LQKENI. CDR3 length equals 15 residues. CDR3 in amino acids: CASSRPGQPNQPQHF. The CDR3 bases are TGTGCCAGCTCCCGGCCGGGACAGCCAAATCAGCCCCAGCATTTT.

The DNA for the CDR3 is TGCGCCAGCAGAGAAACGACAGGCCTCTATGGCTACACCTTC. Translation gives CASRETTGLYGYTF. V gene TRBV4-1 combines with J gene TRBJ1-2; the D gene is possibly TRBD1 (6 bases). V was pared by 6 bases and J by 4 bases, with 15 bases between. The CDR3 totals 14 residues. Germline-derived CDR1 and CDR2 are MGHRA and YSYEKL.

This CDR3 reads CASTRTGVLSTDTQYF. The CDR3 DNA reads TGTGCCAGCACCCGGACAGGGGTGTTGTCGACAGATACGCAGTATTTT. The V call is TRBV9, the J call TRBJ2-3, with 9 positions matching TRBD1. The CDR3 covers 16 residues. The V and J ends lost 6 bases and 3 bases, in that order; junction bases with no gene match: 11. Germline loops: CDR1 SGDLS, CDR2 YYNGEE.

The chain recombines TRBV5-6 with TRBJ2-7, with 11 bases that match TRBD2. Germline values: CDR1 SGHDT, CDR2 YYEEEE. V was pared by 5 bases and J by 0 bases, with 4 bases of the junction left unmatched. The length of the CDR3 is 15 residues. CDR3 loop: CASSLGLADSYEQYF. The CDR3 region has the DNA TGTGCCAGCAGTCTGGGACTAGCGGACTCCTACGAGCAGTACTTC.

The CDR3 loop is CASSIDLPGRGNIQYF. In DNA form, the CDR3 reads TGTGCCAGTAGTATAGATCTCCCGGGGAGAGGGAACATTCAGTACTTC. The chain couples TRBV19 to TRBJ2-4, with D possibly TRBD2 on 5 matching bases. Deletions cut 0 bases from V and 7 bases from J, with 16 bases between. Germline loops: CDR1 LNHDA, CDR2 SQIVND (reference sequence). This CDR3 region has 16 residues.

The chain links TRBV6-4 to TRBJ1-2, with D hard to call. Between the trimmed V and J ends, which lost 2 bases and 8 bases, there was a span of 15 bases. Germline V gene data show CDR1 as MRHNA and CDR2 as SNTAGT. The CDR3 is 14 amino acids. The CDR3 DNA is TGTGCCAGCAGTGACGAGGGAAAGGGTCAGGGCTACACCTTC. Protein product: CASSDEGKGQGYTF.

The chain uses TRBV19 and TRBJ1-1; 10 bases line up with TRBD1. CDR1 LNHDA and CDR2 SQIVND come from the germline V gene (reference sequence). J was trimmed by 4 bases and V by 5 bases; bases with no gene match: 7. The CDR3 totals 15 residues. DNA of the CDR3: TGTGCCAGTAGTTTTAGACAGGGGGCGGGCACTGAAGCTTTCTTT. Protein sequence: CASSFRQGAGTEAFF.

Only a few counts were recorded for this clone. This sequence joins TRBV7-9 and TRBJ1-5; TRBD1 might be the D (6 bases). The length of the CDR3 is 15 residues. The ends were cut back, 1 base at V and 4 bases at J, with 11 bases in the middle. Per the germline V gene, CDR1 is SEHNR and CDR2 is FQNEAQ (reference sequence). The CDR3 sequence: CASSLGGQGNQPQHF. DNA for the CDR3: TGTGCCAGCAGCTTAGGAGGCCAGGGGAATCAGCCCCAGCATTTT.

The chain couples TRBV5-5 to TRBJ1-4; 9 bases line up with TRBD1. The germline V gene encodes CDR1 SGHKS and CDR2 YYEKEE (reference sequence). Losses at the gene ends were 0 bases for V and 4 bases for J; bases not matched to a gene: 7. The CDR3 spans 17 residues. The CDR3 loop is CASSLEGTGQVNEKLFF. In DNA, the CDR3 is TGTGCCAGCAGCTTGGAGGGGACAGGGCAGGTTAATGAAAAACTGTTTTTT. Using reference TRBV5-5 and TRBJ1-4 for the parts outside the CDR3, the full variable domain is DAGVTQSPTHLIKTRGQQVTLRCSPISGHKSVSWYQQVLGQGPQFIFQYYEKEERGRGNFPDRFSARQFPNYSSELNVNALLLGDSALYLCASSLEGTGQVNEKLFFGSGTQLSVL.

This chain links TRBV3-1 (or the pseudogene TRBV3-2) with TRBJ2-1; 8 bases align to TRBD2. Germline CDR1 LGHDT, CDR2 YNNKEL (reference sequence). The CDR3 contains 14 residues. J gave up 7 bases and V 4 bases, and 6 bases lay outside the gene matches. CDR3 in amino acids: CASSPTGGVNEQFF. CDR3 in DNA: TGTGCCAGCAGCCCAACGGGAGGGGTGAATGAGCAGTTCTTC.

The table lists this clone with a few counts. Other nucleotide sequences from this sample produce the same CDR3. The chain uses TRBV28 and TRBJ1-2; TRBD1 is a possible D gene (6 bases). The germline V gene encodes CDR1 MDHEN and CDR2 SYDVKM. Trimming pared 3 bases from V and 8 bases from J, leaving 13 bases between. The CDR3 length is 13 residues. The CDR3 is CASSFGGRGGYTF. In DNA, the CDR3 is TGTGCCAGCAGTTTCGGGGGGCGTGGGGGCTACACCTTC.

The V gene is TRBV5-1, the J gene TRBJ1-5; 9 nucleotides align to TRBD1. With 0 bases clipped from V and 9 bases from J, the junction kept 7 bases outside the gene matches. The CDR3 contains 15 residues. CDR1 is SGHRS and CDR2 is YFSETQ in the germline V gene. CDR3 sequence (DNA): TGCGCCAGCAGCTTGGGTACAGGGGGCGCGGGGCCCCAGCATTTT. Translated, it gives CASSLGTGGAGPQHF.

This clone has a handful of counts. The chain combines TRBV19 with TRBJ1-2; 10 bases map to TRBD1. Trimming at V came to 9 bases and at J to 8 bases, leaving 9 bases not matched to a gene. There are 13 residues in the CDR3. From germline, CDR1 is LNHDA and CDR2 SQIVND (reference sequence). CDR3 loop: CASTGQGGFGYTF. The CDR3 DNA reads TGTGCCAGCACTGGACAGGGGGGGTTCGGCTACACCTTC.

The chain uses TRBV9 and TRBJ2-1; TRBD2 aligns across 12 bases. This CDR3 comprises 15 residues. CDR1 and CDR2 from the germline V gene are SGDLS and YYNGEE. V lost 6 bases, J lost 7 bases, and 8 bases stayed unmatched. Written as DNA, the CDR3 is TGTGCCAGCACCCTAGCGGGGGGGCCCTTGAATGAGCAGTTCTTC. Encoded protein: CASTLAGGPLNEQFF.

On this clone itself: One junction end disagrees with the germline gene, perhaps due to a read error. The same CDR3 is also encoded by other DNA sequences in this sample. V gene TRBV6-1 combines with J gene TRBJ2-1; 9 bases are shared with TRBD2. Germline values: CDR1 MNHNS, CDR2 SASEGT. This CDR3 comprises 15 residues. The CDR3: CASSEAGGSYNEQFF. The CDR3 nucleotides read TGTGCCAGCAGCGAAGCGGGAGGCTCCTACAATGAGCAGTTCTTC.

The chain couples TRBV5-5 to TRBJ2-3, with 9 bases aligning to TRBD2. Germline assignment: CDR1 SGHKS and CDR2 YYEKEE (reference sequence). V shed 2 bases and J 0 bases; nucleotides not matched to a gene: 7. The CDR3 has 17 residues. CDR3 nucleotide sequence: TGTGCCAGCAGCTTTGAAGCGGGAGGACCCAGCACAGATACGCAGTATTTT. It specifies CASSFEAGGPSTDTQYF. Filled out from reference TRBV5-5 and TRBJ2-3, the complete variable domain reads DAGVTQSPTHLIKTRGQQVTLRCSPISGHKSVSWYQQVLGQGPQFIFQYYEKEERGRGNFPDRFSARQFPNYSSELNVNALLLGDSALYLCASSFEAGGPSTDTQYFGPGTRLTVL.

This clone was recorded only once. This chain links TRBV10-3 with TRBJ2-7; 7 bases are shared with TRBD2. CDR3 length equals 12 residues. CDR1 and CDR2 from the germline V gene are ENHRY and SYGVKD. The V segment lost 8 bases and the J segment 2 bases; nucleotides outside the gene matches: 3. In DNA form, the CDR3 reads TGTGCCATCGCAAGCGGGACCTACGAGCAGTACTTC. Translation: CAIASGTYEQYF.

This clone was detected only once. The V gene is TRBV30, the J gene TRBJ2-1, with D possibly TRBD2 on 7 matching bases. Trimming pared 2 bases from V and 9 bases from J, leaving 14 bases between. Per germline, CDR1 GTSNPN and CDR2 SVGIG (reference sequence). This CDR3 is 13 amino acids long. For the CDR3, the DNA is TGTGCCTGGAGTAGGTGGGGGGGCCGTGAGCAGTTCTTC. It is translated as CAWSRWGGREQFF.

The V and J genes are TRBV18 and TRBJ1-3, with D unclear. The V end was cut by 3 bases, the J end by 0 bases, with 9 bases between. CDR3 length: 15 amino acids. In germline, CDR1 is KGHSH, CDR2 LQKENI. CDR3 sequence reads: CASSPESLSGNTIYF. CDR3 bases: TGTGCCAGCTCACCCGAGTCCCTCTCTGGAAACACCATATATTTT.

This chain connects TRBV2 to TRBJ2-2; no clear D gene. The CDR3 contains 15 residues. V gave up 5 bases and J gave up 1 base, with 11 bases separating them. CDR1 and CDR2 from the germline V gene are SNHLY and FYNNEI. The CDR3 DNA is TGTGCCAGCAGTCGAGATCGCGGGAACACCGGGGAGCTGTTTTTT. This translates into CASSRDRGNTGELFF. Full variable domain (outside the CDR3, taken from reference TRBV2 and TRBJ2-2): EPEVTQTPSHQVTQMGQEVILRCVPISNHLYFYWYRQILGQKVEFLVSFYNNEISEKSEIFDDQFSVERPDGSNFTLKIRSTKLEDSAMYFCASSRDRGNTGELFFGEGSRLTVL.

The chain has TRBV12-3 or TRBV12-4 and TRBJ2-3; TRBD1 matches at 7 bases. V lost 5 bases and J lost 12; bases outside the gene matches: 11. The CDR3 has 13 amino acids. The DNA for the CDR3 is TGTGCCAGCAGTACCTCCACAGGGGTTTTTCAGTATTTT. This sequence encodes CASSTSTGVFQYF.

The chain links TRBV5-1 to TRBJ2-1; possible D gene TRBD1, 8 bases. From germline, CDR1 is SGHRS and CDR2 YFSETQ. The CDR3 length is 13 residues. The V end lost 3 bases, the J end lost 8 bases, and 12 bases lay between the germline ends. CDR3 DNA: TGCGCCAGCAGCTCACAGGGGGGGGATGAGCAGTTCTTC. Its translation: CASSSQGGDEQFF.

The CDR3 bases are TGTGCCAGTAGTGCTAGGGACAGGGGCGGCGGGTTAACTGAAGCTTTCTTT. Residues: CASSARDRGGGLTEAFF. This sequence joins TRBV19 and TRBJ1-1, with 10 bases matching TRBD1. Germline values: CDR1 LNHDA, CDR2 SQIVND (reference sequence). The CDR3 covers 17 residues. V was clipped by 5 bases and J by 5 bases; unmatched bases: 14.

On this clone itself: The identical CDR3 is also encoded by other nucleotide sequences in the sample. The chain is built from TRBV7-3 and TRBJ2-3; 9 positions agree with TRBD2. The ends lost 3 bases at V and 3 bases at J; junction bases unmatched: 1. The CDR3 sequence is 14 residues long. Germline CDR1 reads SGHTA; CDR2 reads FQGTGA. In DNA form, the CDR3 reads TGTGCCAGCAGCTTTAGCGGGAGTACAGATACGCAGTATTTT. It specifies CASSFSGSTDTQYF.